This T cell receptor beta chain appears in the sequencing data of a study of blood T cell repertoires in COVID-19. As for the study in general: Samples representing acute and convalescent COVID-19 were sourced from the United States, Italy and Spain. Nucleic acid was either cDNA or gDNA, and it came from T cells, B-cell-depleted T cells, or PBMCs.

The CDR3 length is 12 residues. Germline V CDR1 and CDR2: MNHEY, SMNVEV (reference sequence). V shed 6 bases and J shed 4 bases, with 9 bases lying between them. This clone is a singleton in its sample. Sequenced by immunoSEQ multiplex PCR; TCRdb stores in-frame clones only, minus some. The sample gives fewer than 75,000 clones, 80% to 95% of which show up once; approximately 4.6% is in the top ten. The chain recombines TRBV27 with TRBJ2-5; possibly TRBD2 for D (6 bases). Material: peripheral blood. This TCR was recovered from a man aged 45-65 years with active COVID-19. Here the CDR3 reads CASSGGRETQYF. CDR3 coding DNA: TGTGCCAGCAGCGGGGGAAGAGAGACCCAGTACTTC.